This T cell receptor (beta chain) stems from a study of CD8+ T cells in alopecia areata. In the study overall: For the treated group, dosing was oral tofacitinib at 5 to 10 mg twice daily. Study outcomes and limitations: Clonality in the scalp and expanded CD8+ clones ranked among the top 100 were significantly decreased by tofacitinib.

From germline, CDR1 is SQVTM and CDR2 ANQGSEA. Trimming pared 6 bases from V and 4 bases from J, leaving 9 bases between. This CDR3 contains 12 residues. Once RNA had been extracted, it was reverse transcribed into cDNA to act as the sequencing template. Generated by immunoSEQ multiplex PCR, the TCRdb table keeps only in-frame clones and is missing some. The sample comprises about 190,000 clones, around 60% of which are singletons, and 10% to 15% rests with the top ten. Treatment denoted: oral pan-JAK inhibitor, 5-10 mg twice daily. Individuals with alopecia areata gave both lesional scalp punch biopsies and peripheral blood for collection. The sample holds one count of this clone. Its antigen is not identified.

This specimen was CD8+ T cells sorted from blood, taken at week 24, from a patient treated with tofacitinib. The clonotype originates from a human donor with alopecia areata. This sequence joins TRBV29-1 and TRBJ2-2; D is possibly TRBD1 (5 bases). In DNA, the CDR3 is TGCAGCGTCCGGACAAGCACCGGGGAGCTGTTTTTT. Amino acids: CSVRTSTGELFF.